The 18 T cell receptor beta chains reported below all come from one sample, sequenced in a study of T cells in Graves' hyperthyroidism and ophthalmopathy. It was RNA transcripts that yielded the amplified TCR beta CDR3 regions. First-round RT-PCR of the TCR CDR3 relied on the HTBI primer set. MiXCR, applied by TCRdb to the multiplex PCR reads, yields one record per CDR3 protein. The sample records roughly 500,000 distinct CDR3 sequences, more than 45% being singletons. Source material: peripheral blood or thyroid tissue (not recorded which). Receptors were obtained from an adult woman with Graves' disease, either hyperthyroidism or ophthalmopathy (not recorded which).

This chain connects TRBV28 to TRBJ2-7, with 10 bases fitting TRBD1. The length of the CDR3 is 17 residues. The germline V gene encodes CDR1 MDHEN and CDR2 SYDVKM. J lost 2 bases, V lost 4 bases, and 11 bases had no gene match. CDR3 nucleotide sequence: TGTGCCAGCAGTTCCCCGGGCGGACAGGGGGACCCCTACGAGCAGTACTTC. It encodes CASSSPGGQGDPYEQYF.

This sequence joins TRBV11-2 and TRBJ1-2; D might be TRBD1 (5 bases). V lost 4 bases to trimming and J lost 4 bases, with 10 bases between them. CDR3 size: 13 residues. The germline V gene encodes CDR1 SGHAT and CDR2 FQNNGV. The CDR3 loop is CASSSLTVYGYTF. The CDR3 DNA sequence: TGTGCCAGCAGCTCCCTGACAGTCTATGGCTACACCTTC.

In its sample, this clonotype was seen once. This sequence joins TRBV4-1 and TRBJ1-4, with D uncertain. Per germline, CDR1 MGHRA and CDR2 YSYEKL. CDR3 length: 15 amino acids. The V and J ends lost 1 base and 2 bases respectively, with 8 bases between them. CDR3 DNA sequence: TGCGCCAGCAGCCAAGCATCCAGGACTAATGAAAAACTGTTTTTT. This translates into CASSQASRTNEKLFF.

The genes are TRBV20-1 and TRBJ1-2, with TRBD1 as a possible D gene (5 bases). The CDR3 runs 11 residues. Germline loops: CDR1 DFQATT, CDR2 SNEGSKA (reference sequence). For the CDR3, the DNA is TGCAGCCGAGGGACCGCCTATCCCTACACCTTC. This gives the protein CSRGTAYPYTF.

As concerns this clonotype: This sequence may be a read error, since a much larger clone differs from it by one base. This chain joins TRBV11-3 and TRBJ1-5; D unclear. The CDR3 totals 13 residues. Deletions cut 8 bases from V and 5 bases from J, with 13 bases between. CDR1 SGHNT and CDR2 YENEEA come from the germline V gene. CDR3 sequence reads: CASGTSSYQPQHF. DNA of the CDR3: TGTGCCAGCGGCACCTCAAGTTATCAGCCCCAGCATTTT.

This chain uses TRBV7-9 with TRBJ2-5, with 9 bases aligning to TRBD1. Germline CDR1 reads SEHNR; CDR2 reads FQNEAQ (reference sequence). The CDR3 loop spans 14 amino acids. V dropped 6 bases and J dropped 0; count of bases not matched to a gene: 2. The CDR3 sequence is CASRTGGYQETQYF. DNA for the CDR3: TGTGCCAGCAGGACAGGGGGTTACCAAGAGACCCAGTACTTC.

The sample holds many counts of this clonotype. This chain uses TRBV11-2 with TRBJ1-3, with a possible D match to TRBD1 (5 bases). From germline, CDR1 is SGHAT and CDR2 FQNNGV. Trimming pared 4 bases from V and 1 base from J, leaving 17 bases between. The CDR3 contains 17 residues. For the CDR3, the DNA is TGTGCCAGCAGCTATAGTCCGGGACTCGGTTCTGGAAACACCATATATTTT. Its translation is CASSYSPGLGSGNTIYF.

This rearrangement joins TRBV20-1 to TRBJ2-7; possibly TRBD1 or TRBD2 for D (6 bases each). Trimming removed 1 base at V and 5 bases at J, with 12 bases between. Germline V CDR1 and CDR2: DFQATT, SNEGSKA (reference sequence). This CDR3 comprises 13 residues. The chain's CDR3 is CSARVGGGDEQYF. The CDR3 bases are TGCAGTGCTAGAGTGGGGGGCGGAGACGAGCAGTACTTC.

This clonotype was seen ten or more times. The chain combines TRBV20-1 with TRBJ2-7, with 8 bases that match TRBD1. The CDR3 covers 15 residues. Germline-derived CDR1 and CDR2 are DFQATT and SNEGSKA (reference sequence). With V trimmed by 0 bases and J by 7 bases, 11 bases remained unmatched. The CDR3 loop is CSARDLWTGSGEQYF. CDR3 bases: TGCAGTGCTAGAGATCTGTGGACAGGGTCGGGGGAGCAGTACTTC.

The table lists this clonotype with many counts. The J gene is TRBJ1-5, the V gene TRBV6-5, with D perhaps matching TRBD1 (5 bases). Germline V gene lookup returns CDR1 MNHEY and CDR2 SVGAGI. The V and J ends lost 5 bases and 7 bases respectively, with 15 bases between them. This CDR3 contains 14 residues. CDR3 nucleotide sequence: TGTGCCAGCAGTCCTCAGGGTTCATTCCAGCCCCAGCATTTT. Its translation: CASSPQGSFQPQHF.

This chain links TRBV7-9 with TRBJ1-2, with a weak D call TRBD1 (6 bases). In germline, CDR1 is SEHNR, CDR2 FQNEAQ (reference sequence). This CDR3 region has 13 residues. The V end was cut by 5 bases, the J end by 7 bases, with 14 bases between. The CDR3 protein is CASSVGGPFGYTF. In DNA form, the CDR3 reads TGTGCCAGCAGCGTCGGGGGGCCGTTTGGCTACACCTTC. Together with reference TRBV7-9 and TRBJ1-2, the CDR3 gives the full variable domain: DTGVSQNPRHKITKRGQNVTFRCDPISEHNRLYWYRQTLGQGPEFLTYFQNEAQLEKSRLLSDRFSAERPKGSFSTLEIQRTEQGDSAMYLCASSVGGPFGYTFGSGTRLTVV.

The V call is TRBV20-1, the J call TRBJ1-5; D gene uncertain. V shed 2 bases and J shed 14 bases, with 13 bases lying between them. Germline CDR1 DFQATT, CDR2 SNEGSKA (reference sequence). The CDR3 sequence is 11 residues long. CDR3 loop: CSARSGNYEHF. DNA of the CDR3: TGCAGTGCTAGATCGGGCAACTACGAGCATTTT.

This clonotype was seen ten or more times. This chain links TRBV11-2 with TRBJ2-5; tentative D call: TRBD1 (7 bases). Looked up from germline, CDR1 is SGHAT and CDR2 is FQNNGV. Trimming shortened V by 5 bases and J by 4 bases, and 17 bases separated the two germline ends. CDR3 length: 15 residues. CDR3 in amino acids: CASSISGTAGETQYF. CDR3 coding DNA: TGTGCCAGCAGCATATCCGGGACAGCGGGAGAGACCCAGTACTTC.

V usage is TRBV19 and J usage is TRBJ1-1; no clear D. Germline assignment: CDR1 LNHDA and CDR2 SQIVND (reference sequence). V lost 3 bases to trimming and J lost 1 base, with 9 bases between them. This CDR3 is built from 14 residues. The CDR3 nucleotides read TGTGCCAGTAGTATCCAAGGCTCGAACACTGAAGCTTTCTTT. Translated, it gives CASSIQGSNTEAFF.

This clonotype was observed at least ten times. DNA for the CDR3: TGTGCCACCAGCAGAGCGGTGCGGGTGAGGGGGTCCACTGAAGCTTTCTTT. It encodes CATSRAVRVRGSTEAFF. The chain links TRBV15 to TRBJ1-1; maybe TRBD1 (6 bases). The CDR3 spans 17 residues. The V gene lost 1 base and the J gene lost 4 bases, with 19 bases spanning the gap. Germline V CDR1 and CDR2: LNHNV, YYDKDF (reference sequence).

This chain uses TRBV4-1 with TRBJ1-6; D possibly corresponds to TRBD1 (5 bases). The CDR3 has 14 amino acids. V lost 9 bases to trimming and J lost 0 bases, with 9 bases between them. CDR1 is MGHRA and CDR2 is YSYEKL in the germline V gene. For the CDR3, the DNA is TGCGCCAGTCGGGGGAGCTCCTATAATTCACCCCTCCACTTT. Translated, it gives CASRGSSYNSPLHF.

The chain uses TRBV20-1 and TRBJ2-7; the match to TRBD1 covers 10 bases. The CDR3 has 14 residues. From germline, CDR1 is DFQATT and CDR2 SNEGSKA (reference sequence). The V and J ends lost 2 bases and 3 bases, in that order; junction bases with no gene match: 4. CDR3: CSARLRDRGYEQYF. DNA of the CDR3: TGCAGTGCTAGACTCCGGGACAGGGGCTACGAGCAGTACTTC.

The chain joins TRBV7-3 to TRBJ1-1; a possible D gene is TRBD1 (5 bases). The CDR3 has 14 amino acids. V was cut by 6 bases and J by 12 bases, with 23 bases left in between. CDR1 and CDR2 from the germline V gene are SGHTA and FQGTGA. The CDR3 sequence: CASSLGSRGARTFF. The DNA for the CDR3 is TGTGCCAGCAGTCTCGGAAGCAGAGGGGCCAGAACTTTCTTT.